Given below is one TCR beta chain in context. What it binds is not known. Germline V gives CDR1 SNHLY, CDR2 FYNNEI. The CDR3 loop spans 19 amino acids. With 6 bases clipped from V and 0 bases from J, the junction kept 17 bases outside the gene matches. The sample originates from a study of cytomegalovirus exposure and HLA in healthy donors. Regarding the study as a whole: TCR clusters originating in the first cohort tended to co-occur in the 120 validation repertoires, according to a later analysis. Reports credit the classifier with highly specific, highly sensitive diagnosis of cytomegalovirus status. The authors listed 164 TCR beta chains as cytomegalovirus-associated.

Produced via immunoSEQ multiplex PCR; TCRdb's table is partial and in-frame only. This table holds 150,000 to 170,000 clones, 86% found once. The clonotype comes from a man younger than 35 in good health and CMV-seropositive. The specimen sequenced was PBMCs. The V and J genes are TRBV2 and TRBJ1-5, with TRBD1 matching 7 bases. CDR3 residues: CASRTDMAQGFYSNQPQHF. The CDR3 DNA is TGTGCCAGCAGGACCGACATGGCACAGGGGTTTTATAGCAATCAGCCCCAGCATTTT.